These T cell receptor beta chains were read from a single sample in a study of breast tumors, draining lymph nodes, adjacent tissues. TCRdb ran MiXCR on the multiplex PCR reads and lists one entry per CDR3 protein. The table lists fewer than 15,000 distinct CDR3 sequences, approximately 62% of them singletons. The source material was tumor-adjacent breast tissue. The receptors were gathered from a female donor with breast cancer. Some clones in this sample may be carry-over from other donors' samples. Each CDR3 is given with its conserved first and last residue. The D gene is left open where the match is weak. The size of a clone is reported for some rows only, either as once, few or many, or as a class for expanded clones.

cdr3_nt cdr3_aa clone_size d_call j_call v_call
TGTGCCAGCAGTTTGGAGACTAGCCAAGAGACCCAGTACTTC CASSLETSQETQYF many . TRBJ2-5 TRBV12-3/TRBV12-4
TGCAGTGCTAACGACCTGAACACCGGGGAGCTGTTTTTT CSANDLNTGELFF once . TRBJ2-2 TRBV20-1
TGTGCCAGCAGTGGACTCGGAGGCGGGACCGGGGAGCTGCTTTTT CASSGLGGGTGELLF few . TRBJ2-2 TRBV2
TGTGCCAGCTCACCAGGGACAGTAGCTAACTATGGCTACACCTTC CASSPGTVANYGYTF many TRBD1 TRBJ1-2 TRBV18
TGCGCCAGCAGCCAAGTGGTAACAGGGGGAATAGGTGGCTACACCTTC CASSQVVTGGIGGYTF medium-sized TRBD1 TRBJ1-2 TRBV4-3
TGTGCCAGCAGTCTTCGGGGGGGGAGAAGACAAGAGACCCAGTACTTC CASSLRGGRRQETQYF . TRBD2 TRBJ2-5 TRBV11-2
TGTGCCAGCAGCATGGACAGGGGCAAGAACAGGGATACGCAGTATTTT CASSMDRGKNRDTQYF . TRBD1 TRBJ2-3 TRBV7-9
TGTGCCATCAGGGCTGGGGGTTCCGGGGAGCTGTTTTTT CAIRAGGSGELFF . . TRBJ2-2 TRBV10-3
TGCGCCAGCAGCCGCAGACAGGGGGAGACCGGGGAGCTGTTTTTT CASSRRQGETGELFF . TRBD1 TRBJ2-2 TRBV4-3
TGTGCCACCAGGGACAGACTGACCTACGAGCAGTACTTC CATRDRLTYEQYF . TRBD1 TRBJ2-7 TRBV10-1
TGTGCCAGCAGCTCTATTCGGGGGGAAAAACTGTTTTTT CASSSIRGEKLFF . . TRBJ1-4 TRBV7-2
TGTGCCAGCAGTACCCAACAAGTTCAAGAGACCCAGTACTTC CASSTQQVQETQYF . . TRBJ2-5 TRBV2
TGCGCCAGCAGCTTTTCAGGGGCGAATGAAAAACTGTTTTTT CASSFSGANEKLFF . . TRBJ1-4 TRBV5-1
TGTGCCAGCAGCGTAGGGGCTAGCGGGGCATACAATGAGCAGTTCTTC CASSVGASGAYNEQFF medium-sized TRBD2 TRBJ2-1 TRBV9
TGTGCCAGTAGTACCAGTGGACCTTCACGTGGCTATACCTTC CASSTSGPSRGYTF . . TRBJ1-2 TRBV19
TGCAGTGCTATCCCCTCACAGGGGGCGGGGGAAAAACTGTTTTTT CSAIPSQGAGEKLFF . TRBD1 TRBJ1-4 TRBV20-1
TGCGCCAGCAGCTTTTCGTGGAACTCCTACGAGCAGTACTTC CASSFSWNSYEQYF medium-sized . TRBJ2-7 TRBV5-1
TGCAGTGCTAGCGGCGGGGGTTTCACAGATACGCAGTATTTT CSASGGGFTDTQYF medium-sized TRBD2 TRBJ2-3 TRBV20-1
TGTGCCTGGAGTCTTAAGGCAGGGGCCGGGAACACTGAAGCTTTCTTT CAWSLKAGAGNTEAFF . . TRBJ1-1 TRBV30
TGTGCCAGTACCTCCCCCTGGGTCCACTACGAGCAGTACTTC CASTSPWVHYEQYF many . TRBJ2-7 TRBV19
TGTGCCAGCATAAAGACAGATACGCAGTATTTT CASIKTDTQYF many . TRBJ2-3 TRBV28
TGTGCCAGTAATAGACAGGGTTCCTGGTCTGGGGCCAACGTCCTGACTTTC CASNRQGSWSGANVLTF . TRBD1 TRBJ2-6 TRBV19
TGCAGTGCTAGAGATCTCGGGGAGGGCTACACCTTC CSARDLGEGYTF once . TRBJ1-2 TRBV20-1
TGCGCCAGCGCCCGGGGGAGAGGTGAGCAGTTCTTC CASARGRGEQFF . . TRBJ2-1 TRBV6-2/TRBV6-3
TGCGCCAGCAGCCAAGACGGGACTAGCGCCGGCACAGATACGCAGTATTTT CASSQDGTSAGTDTQYF . TRBD2 TRBJ2-3 TRBV4-1
TGCGCCAGCAGTGAGTCCGTGACTAGCGGGACCCCCTACGAGCAGTACTTC CASSESVTSGTPYEQYF . TRBD2 TRBJ2-7 TRBV10-1
TGTGCCAGCAGCTTGAGATGGGACAAATACGAGCAGTACTTC CASSLRWDKYEQYF few . TRBJ2-7 TRBV9
TGTGCCAGCAGCGTATTGGAGGGGGTGGATAATTCACCCCTCCACTTT CASSVLEGVDNSPLHF . . TRBJ1-6 TRBV9
TGTGCCACGCGGGACAGCTATAATTCACCCCTCCACTTT CATRDSYNSPLHF . TRBD1 TRBJ1-6 TRBV2
TGTGCCAGCAGCTGGGCTCCGGGCAGGAGGTCCTATAATTCACCCCTCCACTTT CASSWAPGRRSYNSPLHF . . TRBJ1-6 TRBV11-3
TGTGCCTGGAGTGTACTAAGGACCCTTAGCACAGATACGCAGTATTTT CAWSVLRTLSTDTQYF many . TRBJ2-3 TRBV30
TGTGCCAGCAGCCGGGGCTTCCGGGAGGTCTTC CASSRGFREVF . TRBD2 TRBJ2-7 TRBV14
TGTGCCAGTAGTATAGGGAGGGAGTGGAGGGATACGCAGTATTTT CASSIGREWRDTQYF few . TRBJ2-3 TRBV19
TGCAGCGTTCGGACATCTGAAAAACTGTTTTTT CSVRTSEKLFF . . TRBJ1-4 TRBV29-1
TGCAGTGGCATGCAGGGGGCGGGAGAAAAACTGTTTTTT CSGMQGAGEKLFF . TRBD1 TRBJ1-4 TRBV20-1
TGTGCCAGCAGCACGATAGGACAGGGGTATGGCTACACCTTC CASSTIGQGYGYTF . TRBD1 TRBJ1-2 TRBV13
TGTGCCAGCAGGGACGGCAGCAGGGACGGCAGCTCTGGGGCCAACGTCCTGACTTTC CASRDGSRDGSSGANVLTF . . TRBJ2-6 TRBV7-3
TGTGCCAGCAGCTTAATTGGCAGGGCGCATGGCTACACCTTC CASSLIGRAHGYTF . . TRBJ1-2 TRBV7-8
TGTGCCAGCAGCTTCGAAACCACAGATACGCAGTATTTT CASSFETTDTQYF . . TRBJ2-3 TRBV7-9
TGTGCCAGCAGTGAATGGGGTTCGCCTGGAAACACCATATATTTT CASSEWGSPGNTIYF . . TRBJ1-3 TRBV25-1
. CASSFYICSANTPAGAVYEQYF . . TRBJ2-7 TRBV7-8
TGTGCCAGCAGCCTAGAGAGCTACTTGGCCCACGAGCAGTACTTC CASSLESYLAHEQYF . . TRBJ2-7 TRBV7-8
TGCGCCAGCAGCCCCAAGCGGGGAGATACGCAGTATTTT CASSPKRGDTQYF once TRBD2 TRBJ2-3 TRBV4-1
TGTGCCAGCAGTCAAGGAAGGACTAGCGGATTCTCCGAGCAGTACTTC CASSQGRTSGFSEQYF . TRBD2 TRBJ2-7 TRBV3-1
TGCAGTGCTAGAGATCCTGCACAGGGTAGTGGTGAGACCCAGTACTTC CSARDPAQGSGETQYF medium-sized . TRBJ2-5 TRBV20-1
TGTGCCAGCAGCATGGGAACGGATCTCTACGAGCAGTACTTC CASSMGTDLYEQYF . . TRBJ2-7 TRBV5-5
TGCAGTGCTAGAGAAACCGTCGCGGGGGCCCTAAGGGAGACCCAGTACTTC CSARETVAGALRETQYF many . TRBJ2-5 TRBV20-1
TGCAGTGTTATAGATTACAATGAGCAGTTCTTC CSVIDYNEQFF medium-sized . TRBJ2-1 TRBV20-1
TGTGCCAGTAGTCTCGGGACTAGCGGGAGGATTGCGAGCACAGATACGCAGTATTTT CASSLGTSGRIASTDTQYF . TRBD2 TRBJ2-3 TRBV19
TGTGCCAGCAGCTTAGAGGGGGGCTTGAACACTGAAGCTTTCTTT CASSLEGGLNTEAFF many . TRBJ1-1 TRBV7-9
TGCGCCAGCAGCACCCGGACAGGGAGGGGTCAGCCCCAGCATTTT CASSTRTGRGQPQHF many TRBD1 TRBJ1-5 TRBV4-1
TGCGCCAGCAGCTTACGGACGAACGAGCAGTACTTC CASSLRTNEQYF . . TRBJ2-7 TRBV5-1
TGTGCCAGCAGCCTCGGTCCGAATGAGCAGTTCTTC CASSLGPNEQFF many . TRBJ2-1 TRBV6-2/TRBV6-3
TGTGCCAGTAGTCCATCAGGCAATCAGCCCCAGCATTTT CASSPSGNQPQHF many . TRBJ1-5 TRBV19